A selection of T cell receptor beta chains follows, all from one sample in a study of cytomegalovirus exposure and HLA in healthy donors. Some clones are missing from TCRdb's copy, which holds only in-frame ones; the method was immunoSEQ multiplex PCR. Of approximately 150,000 clones listed, roughly 89% are singletons. The sample was PBMCs. These receptors all come from a woman aged 25 to 39 in good health and CMV-seronegative. CDR3s include the opening cysteine and the closing phenylalanine or tryptophan. A D gene is named only where the DNA matches it firmly. Size is stated for part of the rows, as once, few or many counts, or as a class when the clone is expanded.

clone_size	v_call	cdr3_length	d_call	j_call	cdr3_aa	cdr3_nt
-	TRBV7-6	18	-	TRBJ1-2	CASSLGLVGSPGESGYTF	TGTGCCAGCAGCTTAGGGTTGGTTGGGAGCCCAGGGGAGTCTGGCTACACCTTC
-	TRBV6-5	15	TRBD1	TRBJ1-2	CASSYLGDRGTGYTF	TGTGCCAGCAGTTATTTAGGGGACAGGGGAACTGGCTACACCTTC
-	TRBV6-1	15	TRBD1	TRBJ2-7	CASSEVAGGEDEQYF	TGTGCCAGCAGTGAAGTCGCAGGGGGCGAGGACGAGCAGTACTTC
-	TRBV7-9	14	-	TRBJ1-1	CASSILGQSAEAFF	TGTGCCAGCAGCATCTTGGGGCAGTCGGCTGAAGCTTTCTTT
few	TRBV6-6	15	-	TRBJ1-2	CASSFPFLRNYGYTF	TGTGCCAGCAGTTTCCCCTTTCTCCGTAACTATGGCTACACCTTC
-	TRBV19	15	TRBD1	TRBJ2-7	CASSTPHRGHYEQYF	TGTGCCAGTAGTACCCCTCACAGGGGTCACTACGAGCAGTACTTC
-	TRBV4-1	17	-	TRBJ2-1	CASSQDPVTSSYNEQFF	TGCGCCAGCAGCCAAGACCCAGTTACAAGCTCCTACAATGAGCAGTTCTTC
-	TRBV11-3	13	-	TRBJ1-1	CAVVIAVRPEAFF	TGTGCCGTGGTTATCGCGGTTCGCCCTGAAGCTTTCTTT
-	TRBV11-2	14	-	TRBJ1-1	CASSLDPRNTEAFF	TGTGCCAGCAGCTTAGACCCGCGGAACACTGAAGCTTTCTTT
-	TRBV2	15	-	TRBJ2-3	CASSEVVGSTDTQYF	TGTGCCAGCAGTGAGGTGGTCGGGAGCACAGATACGCAGTATTTT
-	TRBV25-1	15	TRBD1	TRBJ2-7	CASSERGQGADEQYF	TGTGCCAGCAGTGAAAGAGGACAGGGGGCGGACGAGCAGTACTTC
few	TRBV4-1	15	-	TRBJ1-5	CASSPYRDSNQPQHF	TGCGCCAGCAGCCCCTATCGGGATAGCAATCAGCCCCAGCATTTT
-	TRBV6-5	13	TRBD1	TRBJ1-1	CASSRQGNTEAFF	TGTGCCAGCAGTAGACAGGGGAACACTGAAGCTTTCTTT
-	TRBV2	16	TRBD1	TRBJ2-3	CASRAPRDRGLDTQYF	TGTGCCAGCAGGGCTCCCCGGGACAGGGGGCTGGATACGCAGTATTTT
-	TRBV29-1	12	TRBD1	TRBJ2-5	CSAQGAEETQYF	TGCAGCGCACAGGGGGCGGAGGAGACCCAGTACTTC
-	TRBV6-1	16	-	TRBJ1-3	CASSEIRSHSGNTIYF	TGTGCCAGCAGTGAGATACGGAGCCACTCTGGAAACACCATATATTTT
-	TRBV7-9	16	TRBD2	TRBJ2-4	CASSGLAGLAKNIQYF	TGTGCCAGCAGCGGCCTAGCGGGGTTAGCCAAAAACATTCAGTACTTC
-	TRBV5-5	15	-	TRBJ1-4	CASSLVQAPGEKLFF	TGTGCCAGCAGCTTGGTTCAGGCTCCGGGGGAAAAACTGTTTTTT